Each of the 14 T cell receptor beta chains below was sequenced from the same sample in a study of early stage breast cancer tumors. Repertoires were generated with immunoSEQ multiplex PCR, while TCRdb's copy carries only in-frame clones and drops some. Among 55,000 to 70,000 clones listed, around 80% were seen once. The sequencing sample was made of blood. The receptors derive from a person aged 40-50 years with breast cancer.

The genes are TRBV19 and TRBJ1-5; no reliable D call. Trimming left V 3 bases short and J 14 bases short, with 20 bases between. The CDR3 is 14 residues long. Germline loops: CDR1 LNHDA, CDR2 SQIVND (reference sequence). The DNA of the CDR3 is TGTGCCAGTAGTATCGGCACAAATCCTTACGGCAAGCATTTT. Its translation is CASSIGTNPYGKHF.

The rearrangement joins TRBV15 to TRBJ1-1, with a tentative D call TRBD1 (5 bases). V lost 0 bases to trimming and J lost 2 bases, with 10 bases between them. The CDR3 has 15 residues. Per germline, CDR1 LNHNV and CDR2 YYDKDF (reference sequence). CDR3 protein: CATSRDLRGNTEAFF. Written as DNA, the CDR3 is TGTGCCACCAGCAGAGATCTTCGGGGCAACACTGAAGCTTTCTTT.

This clone was seen a handful of times. The chain employs TRBV10-3 and TRBJ2-1, with 8 nucleotides matching TRBD2. Per the germline V gene, CDR1 is ENHRY and CDR2 is SYGVKD. CDR3 length: 11 residues. The CDR3 coding sequence is TGTGCAATCGGGGGGGAGAATGAGCAGTTCTTC. This codes for CAIGGENEQFF.

CDR3 sequence reads: CASSLYEGEQYF. In nucleotides, the CDR3 is TGTGCCAGCAGCTTATACGAGGGCGAGCAGTACTTC. V gene TRBV7-8 combines with J gene TRBJ2-7; a possible D gene is TRBD2 (5 bases). The CDR3 loop spans 12 amino acids. Germline-derived CDR1 and CDR2 are SGHVS and FQNEAQ. V was clipped by 2 bases and J by 6 bases, with 8 bases between them.

This clone was seen once. The chain uses TRBV19 and TRBJ1-5; D not certain. This CDR3 contains 15 residues. Trimming removed 7 bases from V and 5 bases from J, with 18 bases in between. Germline lookup yields CDR1 LNHDA and CDR2 SQIVND (reference sequence). CDR3 amino acids: CASNINRGGDQPQHF. In nucleotides, the CDR3 is TGTGCCAGTAACATAAACAGAGGCGGGGATCAGCCCCAGCATTTT.

This chain joins TRBV27 and TRBJ2-3; D remains unclear. Germline V gene lookup returns CDR1 MNHEY and CDR2 SMNVEV (reference sequence). The CDR3 is made up of 14 amino acids. V was cut by 3 bases and J by 4 bases, with 11 bases left in between. The CDR3 DNA reads as TGTGCCAGCAGTTTTGGCAGGAACTCAGATACGCAGTATTTT. Its protein is CASSFGRNSDTQYF.

The V gene is TRBV28, the J gene TRBJ1-5; D is undetermined. V gave up 3 bases and J gave up 0 bases, with 12 bases separating them. Germline CDR1 reads MDHEN; CDR2 reads SYDVKM. The CDR3 loop spans 16 amino acids. This CDR3 reads CASSLLMGYSNQPQHF. The CDR3 DNA reads as TGTGCCAGCAGTTTGTTGATGGGGTATAGCAATCAGCCCCAGCATTTT. Full variable domain (remainder filled in from reference TRBV28 and TRBJ1-5): DVKVTQSSRYLVKRTGEKVFLECVQDMDHENMFWYRQDPGLGLRLIYFSYDVKMKEKGDIPEGYSVSREKKERFSLILESASTNQTSMYLCASSLLMGYSNQPQHFGDGTRLSIL.

J is TRBJ1-2 and V is TRBV2; 9 nucleotides match TRBD1. Germline V gene data show CDR1 as SNHLY and CDR2 as FYNNEI. This CDR3 has 14 amino acids. With V trimmed by 4 bases and J by 4 bases, 4 bases remained unmatched. The DNA of the CDR3 is TGTGCCAGCAGTGTGGACAGGGGAATCTATGGCTACACCTTC. Translation gives CASSVDRGIYGYTF.

This chain uses TRBV28 with TRBJ1-1; tentatively, D is TRBD1 (6 bases). The ends were cut back, 6 bases at V and 11 bases at J, with 22 bases in the middle. Germline CDR1 and CDR2: MDHEN and SYDVKM. The CDR3 is made up of 14 amino acids. The CDR3 nucleotides read TGTGCCAGCAGGGGTTTTGGGGGGCCGATTTCGGCTTTCTTT. The encoded protein is CASRGFGGPISAFF.

This chain links TRBV21-1 with TRBJ1-5. TRBV21-1 is annotated as a pseudogene. The CDR3 covers 21 residues. The CDR3 sequence: CASRTKETPFEGRAMNQPQHF. The CDR3 DNA sequence: TGTGCCAGCAGGACCAAAGAGACCCCTTTTGAGGGGCGGGCCATGAATCAGCCCCAGCATTTT.

The chain couples TRBV6-5 to TRBJ1-5; 8 bases are a match to TRBD1. Germline V gene lookup returns CDR1 MNHEY and CDR2 SVGAGI. CDR3 length: 14 residues. Trimming took 4 bases from V and 7 from J; bases not matched to a gene: 6. The CDR3 DNA sequence: TGTGCCAGCAGTTGCCCGGACAGGGTCCAGCCCCAGCATTTT. Its protein is CASSCPDRVQPQHF.

This clone was picked up a small number of times. The rearrangement joins TRBV5-4 to TRBJ1-4; D is unclear. V lost 4 bases and J lost 3, with 7 bases in between. CDR1 is SGHNT and CDR2 is YYREEE in the germline V gene (reference sequence). The CDR3 has 13 residues. CDR3 nucleotides: TGTGCCAGCAGCCAAAGCCCTAATGAAAAACTGTTTTTT. As protein: CASSQSPNEKLFF.

As concerns this clone: One end of the junction varies from germline; a read error may be responsible. This rearrangement joins TRBV2 to TRBJ1-1; 9 bases map to TRBD1. CDR1 is SNHLY and CDR2 is FYNNEI in the germline V gene. The CDR3 is 13 amino acids. This CDR3 reads CILGTGLNTEAFF. DNA of the CDR3: TGCATTCTAGGGACAGGGTTGAACACTGAAGCTTTCTTT.

There are a few counts of this clone. The chain has TRBV7-9 and TRBJ1-2; tentative D call: TRBD1 (5 bases). Trimming stripped 1 base from V and 8 bases from J, with 11 bases between. The CDR3 runs to 13 residues. The V gene's germline CDR1 is SEHNR and CDR2 FQNEAQ (reference sequence). CDR3 DNA: TGTGCCAGCAGCTTAGGAAGGGGTTACGGCTACACCTTC. Amino acids: CASSLGRGYGYTF.